The 2 T cell receptor beta chains presented below share a single source sample, sequenced in a study of neurological immune-mediated disorders. Each CDR3 protein gets one entry after TCRdb re-called the 5' RACE reads with MiXCR. The data show some 78,000 distinct CDR3 sequences, about 5.5% seen once. The sample comprised PBMCs. The origin of the receptors is a woman in her thirties with multiple sclerosis.

This clonotype was detected many times. The rearrangement links TRBV5-1 to TRBJ2-5; the match to TRBD2 covers 12 bases. CDR3 length equals 16 residues. CDR1 and CDR2 (germline): SGHRS, YFSETQ. Unmatched junction bases numbered 8, after V lost 4 bases and J lost 4 bases. In DNA form, the CDR3 reads TGCGCCAGCAGCATTCGACTAGCGGGAGCGGGAGAGACCCAGTACTTC. Translated: CASSIRLAGAGETQYF.

This clonotype was recorded a few times. V is TRBV5-6 and J is TRBJ1-2, with D possibly TRBD1 on 6 matching bases. Trimming removed 4 bases at V and 6 bases at J, with 16 bases between. CDR1 and CDR2 (germline): SGHDT, YYEEEE. The CDR3 is 14 residues long. DNA of the CDR3: TGTGCCAGCAGCATCCTGGACAGCACCGATGGCTACACCTTC. It yields the protein CASSILDSTDGYTF.